The 29 T cell receptor beta chains below come from one sample, sequenced in a study of cytomegalovirus exposure and HLA in healthy donors. The PCR contained 60 Vbeta and 13 Jbeta primers. The protocol was immunoSEQ multiplex PCR, while the TCRdb copy is restricted to in-frame clones and leaves out a portion. This sample carries 150,000 to 200,000 clones, roughly 74% of them seen once, and the ten largest clones take about 8%. The specimen was PBMCs. Receptors originate from a middle-aged woman in good health and CMV-seropositive.

This clone was seen only once. The gene calls are TRBV4-2 and TRBJ2-2, with D possibly matching TRBD2 (5 bases). V was cut by 4 bases and J by 2 bases, with 14 bases left in between. The CDR3 has 16 residues. Germline lookup yields CDR1 LGHNA and CDR2 YNFKEQ. CDR3: CASSRGLQDNTGELFF. DNA of the CDR3: TGTGCCAGCAGCCGCGGGCTTCAGGATAACACCGGGGAGCTGTTTTTT.

The chain employs TRBV19 and TRBJ2-3, with D tentatively TRBD1 (6 bases). V was pared by 6 bases and J by 10 bases, with 17 bases between. The germline V gene encodes CDR1 LNHDA and CDR2 SQIVND (reference sequence). This CDR3 has 13 residues. The CDR3 spells CASSPPPGAPQYF. In DNA, the CDR3 is TGTGCCAGTAGCCCACCCCCAGGGGCCCCGCAGTATTTT.

This chain connects TRBV27 to TRBJ2-1; 8 bases map to TRBD2. The germline V gene encodes CDR1 MNHEY and CDR2 SMNVEV (reference sequence). J lost 1 base, V lost 4 bases, and 6 bases had no gene match. The CDR3 is 16 amino acids. The CDR3 here is CASSSRGLVSYNEQFF. For the CDR3, the DNA is TGTGCCAGCAGTTCTCGGGGACTAGTTTCCTACAATGAGCAGTTCTTC.

V is TRBV14 and J is TRBJ2-7; D is unclear. The CDR3 contains 15 residues. Looked up from germline, CDR1 is SGHDN and CDR2 is FVKESK. Trimming removed 3 bases from V and 2 bases from J, with 14 bases in between. The CDR3, as DNA: TGTGCCAGCAGCCAGGGTAGGCTGAGGACCTACGAGCAGTACTTC. It translates to CASSQGRLRTYEQYF.

A single count supports this clone. This chain links TRBV28 with TRBJ2-5; TRBD2 matches at 11 bases. The V segment lost 6 bases and the J segment 1 base; nucleotides outside the gene matches: 1. CDR3 length: 14 residues. Germline V gives CDR1 MDHEN, CDR2 SYDVKM. The CDR3 DNA sequence: TGTGCCAGCAGAGGGACTAGCGGCCAAGAGACCCAGTACTTC. It is translated as CASRGTSGQETQYF.

CDR3 loop: CATSGYRGNGYTF. The DNA of the CDR3 is TGTGCCACCAGCGGCTACAGGGGTAATGGCTACACCTTC. The rearrangement links TRBV15 to TRBJ1-2; 7 bases line up with TRBD1. From germline, CDR1 is LNHNV and CDR2 YYDKDF (reference sequence). J was trimmed by 6 bases and V by 5 bases; bases with no gene match: 6. This CDR3 spans 13 amino acids.

The genes are TRBV5-4 and TRBJ2-5, with D perhaps matching TRBD2 (7 bases). The V gene's germline CDR1 is SGHNT and CDR2 YYREEE (reference sequence). V lost 4 bases and J lost 4, with 14 bases in between. This CDR3 has 14 residues. The DNA for the CDR3 is TGTGCCAGCAGCGTCCGGGGGGCGCGAGAGACCCAGTACTTC. Its protein product is CASSVRGARETQYF.

V and J are TRBV11-2 and TRBJ1-2; D may be TRBD1 (6 bases). Trimming removed 1 base at V and 4 bases at J, with 16 bases between. The CDR3 is 16 amino acids. Per germline, CDR1 SGHAT and CDR2 FQNNGV. In DNA form, the CDR3 reads TGTGCCAGCAGCTTAGGCACCGGGACAAGCTCCTATGGCTACACCTTC. This gives the protein CASSLGTGTSSYGYTF.

The genes are TRBV11-2 and TRBJ2-3; D unresolved. The CDR3 length is 13 residues. The germline CDR1 and CDR2 sequences are SGHAT and FQNNGV. The V end lost 5 bases, the J end lost 10 bases, and 16 bases lay between the germline ends. The CDR3 nucleotides read TGTGCCAGCAGCGTCCTAATCGCCGCTGCGCAGTATTTT. It yields the protein CASSVLIAAAQYF.

CDR3 amino acids: CASSPETGLAGDLAKNIQYF. CDR3 sequence (DNA): TGTGCCAGCTCACCGGAAACGGGACTAGCGGGAGACCTAGCCAAAAACATTCAGTACTTC. The chain has TRBV18 and TRBJ2-4; 14 positions match TRBD2. Trimming took 3 bases from V and 0 from J; bases not matched to a gene: 10. The CDR3 sequence is 20 residues long. The V gene's germline CDR1 is KGHSH and CDR2 LQKENI. The complete variable domain, with remaining parts taken from reference TRBV18 and TRBJ2-4, reads NAGVMQNPRHLVRRRGQEARLRCSPMKGHSHVYWYRQLPEEGLKFMVYLQKENIIDESGMPKERFSAEFPKEGPSILRIQQVVRGDSAAYFCASSPETGLAGDLAKNIQYFGAGTRLSVL.

J is TRBJ1-4 and V is TRBV6-1; possibly TRBD1 for D (5 bases). This CDR3 is 14 amino acids long. Germline CDR1 is MNHNS and CDR2 is SASEGT. The V gene lost 4 bases and the J gene lost 4 bases, with 10 bases spanning the gap. CDR3 protein: CASSAGWGNEKLFF. The CDR3 nucleotides read TGTGCCAGCAGTGCAGGGTGGGGTAATGAAAAACTGTTTTTT.

J is TRBJ1-6 and V is TRBV5-4, with 8 bases matching TRBD1. Looked up from germline, CDR1 is SGHNT and CDR2 is YYREEE (reference sequence). Unmatched junction bases numbered 6, after V lost 0 bases and J lost 7 bases. The CDR3 contains 16 residues. The CDR3 reads CASSLGQGAGNSPLHF. DNA for the CDR3: TGTGCCAGCAGCTTGGGCCAGGGGGCTGGGAATTCACCCCTCCACTTT.

This sequence joins TRBV6-1 and TRBJ2-5; D might be TRBD1 (5 bases). Gene TRBJ2-7 matches the end of the DNA better, so the J call may be wrong. The CDR3 loop spans 15 amino acids. Germline CDR1 is MNHNS and CDR2 is SASEGT. This CDR3 is CATHEGQGLSYEQYF. In DNA form, the CDR3 reads TGTGCCACCCACGAAGGGCAGGGCCTTTCCTACGAGCAGTACTTC.

V gene TRBV28 combines with J gene TRBJ1-1; tentative D call: TRBD1 (5 bases). Germline V gene data show CDR1 as MDHEN and CDR2 as SYDVKM. Trimming removed 6 bases at V and 4 bases at J, with 9 bases between. The CDR3 covers 12 residues. The CDR3 DNA reads TGTGCCAGCAGCCCACAGGTCACTGAAGCTTTCTTT. Protein product: CASSPQVTEAFF.

This sequence joins TRBV18 and TRBJ1-1, with D perhaps TRBD1 (5 bases). V dropped 2 bases and J dropped 6 bases, with 16 bases sitting between them. The germline CDR1 and CDR2 sequences are KGHSH and LQKENI. The length of the CDR3 is 15 residues. CDR3 residues: CASSPSLVGVAEAFF. CDR3 in DNA: TGTGCCAGCTCACCATCCCTTGTAGGGGTCGCTGAAGCTTTCTTT.

The chain carries TRBV28 and TRBJ1-1, with D perhaps matching TRBD1 (6 bases). Germline-derived CDR1 and CDR2 are MDHEN and SYDVKM. Trimming cost V 7 bases and J 7 bases, with 25 bases left between them. This CDR3 is 16 amino acids long. This CDR3 is CASNFPNKVRGNEAFF. The CDR3 DNA reads as TGTGCCAGCAACTTCCCCAACAAGGTGAGGGGGAATGAAGCTTTCTTT.

V and J are TRBV11-3 and TRBJ2-1, with TRBD2 matching over 11 bases. Germline CDR1 and CDR2: SGHNT and YENEEA. V gave up 6 bases and J gave up 0 bases; unmatched junction bases: 13. The CDR3 runs to 19 residues. The DNA of the CDR3 is TGTGCCAGCAGTTCAGGACTAGCGGGCACATTAAGCTCCTACAATGAGCAGTTCTTC. It codes for CASSSGLAGTLSSYNEQFF.

This clone was seen once. The rearrangement links TRBV30 to TRBJ1-2, with a tentative D call TRBD1 (6 bases). The V end lost 0 bases, the J end lost 7 bases, and 12 bases lay between the germline ends. Germline CDR1 is GTSNPN and CDR2 is SVGIG (reference sequence). This CDR3 comprises 13 residues. As DNA, the CDR3 is TGTGCCTGGAGTGTGCAGGGGTCAGGTGGCTACACCTTC. Translation: CAWSVQGSGGYTF.

The J gene is TRBJ2-1, the V gene TRBV27, with 14 nucleotides matching TRBD2. Germline lookup yields CDR1 MNHEY and CDR2 SMNVEV (reference sequence). Trimming at V came to 3 bases and at J to 9 bases, leaving 4 bases not matched to a gene. This CDR3 comprises 15 residues. DNA for the CDR3: TGTGCCAGCAGTTTTAGACTAGCGGGAGGGACTGAGCAGTTCTTC. It translates to CASSFRLAGGTEQFF.

CDR3 protein: CASSLLDTGGTNEKLFF. The CDR3 nucleotides are TGTGCCAGCAGTTTATTGGACACAGGGGGAACTAATGAAAAACTGTTTTTT. This chain joins TRBV28 and TRBJ1-4; TRBD1 matches 8 bases. The CDR3 is 17 amino acids. Trimming took 1 base from V and 1 from J; bases not matched to a gene: 5. Germline lookup yields CDR1 MDHEN and CDR2 SYDVKM.

The V and J genes are TRBV28 and TRBJ2-7; tentative D call: TRBD1 (6 bases). Germline V gene lookup returns CDR1 MDHEN and CDR2 SYDVKM. Trimming took off 2 bases at V and 5 bases at J, with 13 bases between the two ends. This CDR3 region has 14 residues. CDR3 amino acids: CASSLAQGNHEQYF. The CDR3, as DNA: TGTGCCAGCAGTTTAGCACAGGGTAACCACGAGCAGTACTTC.

The gene calls are TRBV14 and TRBJ1-2, with no clear D. The germline V gene encodes CDR1 SGHDN and CDR2 FVKESK. This CDR3 region has 16 residues. V was trimmed by 0 bases and J by 6 bases, leaving 17 bases between them. CDR3 bases: TGTGCCAGCAGCCAAGAACGGGTCCCGGGATCGCATGGCTACACCTTC. As protein: CASSQERVPGSHGYTF.

V and J are TRBV27 and TRBJ2-5; 8 bases align to TRBD2. Germline assignment: CDR1 MNHEY and CDR2 SMNVEV (reference sequence). CDR3 length: 16 residues. The junction had 7 bases not matched to a gene; V was cut back by 1 base and J by 3 bases. The CDR3 is CASSLLGGGREETQYF. The CDR3 DNA reads TGTGCCAGCAGTTTATTAGGCGGGGGGAGGGAAGAGACCCAGTACTTC.

This chain uses TRBV5-1 with TRBJ1-1; tentative D call: TRBD1 (6 bases). This CDR3 region has 15 residues. Germline CDR1 reads SGHRS; CDR2 reads YFSETQ. Trimming removed 5 bases at V and 4 bases at J, with 18 bases between. The CDR3 DNA reads as TGCGCCAGCAGGGCGGCGATTACAGGGAGCACTGAAGCTTTCTTT. This sequence encodes CASRAAITGSTEAFF. Complete variable domain (other parts from reference TRBV5-1 and TRBJ1-1): KAGVTQTPRYLIKTRGQQVTLSCSPISGHRSVSWYQQTPGQGLQFLFEYFSETQRNKGNFPGRFSGRQFSNSRSEMNVSTLELGDSALYLCASRAAITGSTEAFFGQGTRLTVV.

The rearrangement joins TRBV11-3 to TRBJ2-1; TRBD2 is a possible D gene (5 bases). Deletions cut 2 bases from V and 5 bases from J, with 13 bases between. CDR1 and CDR2 (germline): SGHNT, YENEEA. This CDR3 is built from 15 residues. CDR3 amino acids: CASSLSSGQNNEQFF. DNA of the CDR3: TGTGCCAGCAGCTTATCAAGCGGTCAGAACAATGAGCAGTTCTTC.

This chain connects TRBV5-8 to TRBJ2-1; 10 positions match TRBD2. V shed 0 bases, J shed 2 bases, and the junction held 2 bases outside the gene matches. CDR3 length: 16 residues. Germline assignment: CDR1 SGHTS and CDR2 YDEGEE. The CDR3 protein is CASSLGLAGAYNEQFF. In DNA, the CDR3 is TGTGCCAGCAGCTTGGGCCTAGCGGGGGCCTACAATGAGCAGTTCTTC.

The chain's CDR3 is CASSFRTGAGSEKLFF. The CDR3 DNA follows: TGTGCCAGCAGCTTCAGGACAGGCGCTGGGAGTGAAAAACTGTTTTTT. The chain links TRBV7-6 to TRBJ1-4; 7 bases match TRBD1. With 3 bases clipped from V and 7 bases from J, the junction kept 11 bases outside the gene matches. CDR3 size: 16 residues. Per the germline V gene, CDR1 is SGHVS and CDR2 is FNYEAQ.

The DNA for the CDR3 is TGTGCCAGTAGTAACGACAGGGCCGAGACCCAGTACTTC. This translates into CASSNDRAETQYF. The chain employs TRBV19 and TRBJ2-5, with TRBD1 identical over 7 bases. With V trimmed by 4 bases and J by 5 bases, 4 bases remained unmatched. Germline CDR1 reads LNHDA; CDR2 reads SQIVND (reference sequence). This CDR3 has 13 residues.

There are a few counts of this clone. This rearrangement joins TRBV10-3 to TRBJ2-1; 9 positions agree with TRBD2. Germline CDR1 and CDR2: ENHRY and SYGVKD. The CDR3 has 15 amino acids. Trimming cost V 5 bases and J 1 base; bases outside gene matches: 3. The chain's CDR3 is CAISTSGPSYNEQFF. The CDR3 nucleotides read TGTGCCATCAGTACTAGCGGGCCGTCCTACAATGAGCAGTTCTTC.